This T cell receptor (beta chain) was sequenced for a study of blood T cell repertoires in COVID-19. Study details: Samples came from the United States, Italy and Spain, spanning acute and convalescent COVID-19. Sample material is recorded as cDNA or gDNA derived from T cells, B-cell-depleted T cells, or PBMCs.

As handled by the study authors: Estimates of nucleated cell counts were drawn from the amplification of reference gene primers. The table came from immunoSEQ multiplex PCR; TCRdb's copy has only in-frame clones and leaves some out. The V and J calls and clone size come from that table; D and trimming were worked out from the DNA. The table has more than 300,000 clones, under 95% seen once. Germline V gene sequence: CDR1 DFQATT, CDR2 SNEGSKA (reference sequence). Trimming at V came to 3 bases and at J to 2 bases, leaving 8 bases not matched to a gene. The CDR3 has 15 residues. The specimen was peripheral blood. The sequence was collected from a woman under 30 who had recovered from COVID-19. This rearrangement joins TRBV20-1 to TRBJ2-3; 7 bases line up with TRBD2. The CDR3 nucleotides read TGCAGTGCTAGTAGGTTTGGACTAGACACAGATACGCAGTATTTT. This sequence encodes CSASRFGLDTDTQYF.